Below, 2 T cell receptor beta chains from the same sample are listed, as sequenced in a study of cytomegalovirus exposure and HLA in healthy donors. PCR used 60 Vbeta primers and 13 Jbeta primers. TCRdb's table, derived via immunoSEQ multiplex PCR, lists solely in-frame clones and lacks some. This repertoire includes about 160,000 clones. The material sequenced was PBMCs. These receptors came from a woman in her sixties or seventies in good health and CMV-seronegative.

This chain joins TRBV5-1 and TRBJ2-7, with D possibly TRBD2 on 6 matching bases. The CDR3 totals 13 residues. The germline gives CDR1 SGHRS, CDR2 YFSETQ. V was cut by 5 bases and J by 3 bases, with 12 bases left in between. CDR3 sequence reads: CASRAEGLYEQYF. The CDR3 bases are TGCGCCAGCAGGGCGGAGGGCCTCTACGAGCAGTACTTC.

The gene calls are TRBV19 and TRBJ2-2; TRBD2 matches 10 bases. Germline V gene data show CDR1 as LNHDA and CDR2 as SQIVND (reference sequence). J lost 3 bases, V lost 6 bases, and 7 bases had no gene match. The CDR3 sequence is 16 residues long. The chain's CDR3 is CASSTKLAGYTGELFF. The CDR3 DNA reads TGTGCCAGTAGCACCAAACTAGCGGGGTACACCGGGGAGCTGTTTTTT.